This T cell receptor beta chain stems from a study of T cell responses to AZD1222 COVID-19 vaccine. Study context: Researchers grouped second doses given at about 4 or about 12 weeks into one pool. Study-wide results and caveats: Seropositive AZD1222 recipients at baseline numbered only five or six. Elevations in Spike-specific TCR breadth and depth followed administration of two AZD1222 doses.

Using immunoSEQ multiplex PCR, the repertoire was profiled, and TCRdb retains in-frame clones only, with some absent. The profile covers about 96,000 clones, with 89% appearing a single time and 1.6% taken by the ten largest. Remarks on this clone: Antigen specificity is unknown.

The CDR3 loop spans 17 amino acids. V gave up 5 bases and J gave up 4 bases, with 22 bases separating them. Germline lookup yields CDR1 LNHDA and CDR2 SQIVND (reference sequence). The chain carries TRBV19 and TRBJ2-3; weak D call: TRBD2 (5 bases). This sample comprised peripheral blood, obtained on day 0 of AZD1222 vaccination. This receptor was obtained from an adult in good health. The DNA for the CDR3 is TGTGCCAGTAGTTTCCACCCCGGAGGAACCGGGGCAGATACGCAGTATTTT. It translates to CASSFHPGGTGADTQYF.